This TCR beta chain is drawn from a study of blood T cells in healthy people across ages. Study details: Using template switching, researchers captured about one barcoded beta molecule for each two T cells. Notes on the study in general: Changes in expanded clonotypes were possibly confounded, as the CMV status of donors was unknown.

Using a J-beta primer mix together with a sample-barcoded 5' primer, a second PCR was run for about 6 to 11 cycles. Unique molecular identifiers of 12 random nucleotides labeled each cDNA. Via MiXCR, TCRdb re-called the 5' RACE reads, giving one row per CDR3 protein. The sample yields about 940,000 distinct CDR3 sequences, around 48% seen once. V was trimmed by 2 bases and J by 4 bases, leaving 8 bases between them. CDR1 and CDR2 (germline): MGHRA, YSYEKL. This CDR3 has 13 amino acids. As concerns this clonotype: Its matching antigen is unknown.

This chain connects TRBV4-1 to TRBJ1-2, with D unresolved. The receptor was isolated from a man in his thirties or forties in good health. The sequencing input was blood. For the CDR3, the DNA is TGCGCCAGCAGCCAATCCGGGGTCTATGGCTACACCTTC. Translating gives CASSQSGVYGYTF.